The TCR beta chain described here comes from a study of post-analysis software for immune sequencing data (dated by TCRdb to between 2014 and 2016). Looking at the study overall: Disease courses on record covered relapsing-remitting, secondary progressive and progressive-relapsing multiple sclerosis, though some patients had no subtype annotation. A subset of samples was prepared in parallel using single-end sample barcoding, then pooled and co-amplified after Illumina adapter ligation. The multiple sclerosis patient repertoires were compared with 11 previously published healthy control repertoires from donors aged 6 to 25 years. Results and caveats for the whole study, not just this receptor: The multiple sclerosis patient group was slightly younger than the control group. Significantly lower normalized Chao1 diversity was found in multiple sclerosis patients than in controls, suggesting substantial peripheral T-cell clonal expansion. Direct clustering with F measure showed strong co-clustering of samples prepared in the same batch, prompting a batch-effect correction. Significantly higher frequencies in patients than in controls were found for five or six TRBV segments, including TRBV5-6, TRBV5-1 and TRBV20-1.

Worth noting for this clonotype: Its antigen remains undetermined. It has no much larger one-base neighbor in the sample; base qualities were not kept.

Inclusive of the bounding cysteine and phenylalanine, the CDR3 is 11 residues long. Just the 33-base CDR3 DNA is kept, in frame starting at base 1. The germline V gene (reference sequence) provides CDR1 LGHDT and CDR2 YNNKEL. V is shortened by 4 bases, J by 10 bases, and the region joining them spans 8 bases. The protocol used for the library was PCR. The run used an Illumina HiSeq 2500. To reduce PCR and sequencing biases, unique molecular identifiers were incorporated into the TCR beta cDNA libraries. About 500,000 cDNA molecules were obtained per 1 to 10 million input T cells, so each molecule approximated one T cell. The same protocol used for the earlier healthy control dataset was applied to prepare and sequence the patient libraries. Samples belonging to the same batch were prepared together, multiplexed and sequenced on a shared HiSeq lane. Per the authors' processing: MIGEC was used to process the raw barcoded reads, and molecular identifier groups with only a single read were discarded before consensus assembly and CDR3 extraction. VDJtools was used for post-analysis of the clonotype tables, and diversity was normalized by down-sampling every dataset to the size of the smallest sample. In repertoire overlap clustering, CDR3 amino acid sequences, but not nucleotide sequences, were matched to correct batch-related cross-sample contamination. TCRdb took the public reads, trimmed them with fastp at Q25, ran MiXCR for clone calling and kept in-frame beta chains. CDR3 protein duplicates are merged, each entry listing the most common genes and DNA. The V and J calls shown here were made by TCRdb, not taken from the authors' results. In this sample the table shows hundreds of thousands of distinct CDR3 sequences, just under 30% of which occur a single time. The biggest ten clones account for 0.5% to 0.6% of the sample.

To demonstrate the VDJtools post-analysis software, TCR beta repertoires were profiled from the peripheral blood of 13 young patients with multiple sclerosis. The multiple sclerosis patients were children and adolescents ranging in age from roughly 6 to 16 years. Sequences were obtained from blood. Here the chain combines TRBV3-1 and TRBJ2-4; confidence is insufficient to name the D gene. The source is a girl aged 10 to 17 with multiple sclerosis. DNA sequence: TGTGCCAGCAGCCCCGGTTCTATTCAGTACTTC. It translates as CASSPGSIQYF.